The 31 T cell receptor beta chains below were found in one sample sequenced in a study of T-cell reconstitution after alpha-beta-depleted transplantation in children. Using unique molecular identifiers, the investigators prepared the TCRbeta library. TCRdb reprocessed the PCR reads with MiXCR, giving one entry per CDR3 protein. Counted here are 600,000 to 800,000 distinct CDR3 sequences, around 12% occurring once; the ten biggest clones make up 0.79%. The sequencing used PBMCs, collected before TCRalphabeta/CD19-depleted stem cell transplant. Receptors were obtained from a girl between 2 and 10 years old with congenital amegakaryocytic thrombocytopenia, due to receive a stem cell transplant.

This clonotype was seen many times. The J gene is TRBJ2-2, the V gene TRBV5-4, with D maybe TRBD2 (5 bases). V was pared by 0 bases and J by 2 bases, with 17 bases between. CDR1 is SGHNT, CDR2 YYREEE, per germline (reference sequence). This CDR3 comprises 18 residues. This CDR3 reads CASSLAPDDYTNTGELFF. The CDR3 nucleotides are TGTGCCAGCAGCTTGGCCCCGGACGACTACACCAACACCGGGGAGCTGTTTTTT.

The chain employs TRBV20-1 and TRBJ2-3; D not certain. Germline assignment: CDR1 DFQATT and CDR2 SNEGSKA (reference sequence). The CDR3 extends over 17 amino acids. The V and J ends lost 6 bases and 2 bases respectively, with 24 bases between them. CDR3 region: CSASATLEVVDTDTQYF. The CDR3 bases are TGCAGTGCCTCGGCGACCCTAGAGGTCGTTGACACAGATACGCAGTATTTT.

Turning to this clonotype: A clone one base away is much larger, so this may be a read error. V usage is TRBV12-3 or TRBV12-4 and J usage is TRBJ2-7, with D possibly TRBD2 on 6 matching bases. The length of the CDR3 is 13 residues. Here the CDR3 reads CSSRRGGSYEQYF. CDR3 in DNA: TGTTCCAGCAGGCGGGGCGGCTCCTACGAGCAGTACTTC.

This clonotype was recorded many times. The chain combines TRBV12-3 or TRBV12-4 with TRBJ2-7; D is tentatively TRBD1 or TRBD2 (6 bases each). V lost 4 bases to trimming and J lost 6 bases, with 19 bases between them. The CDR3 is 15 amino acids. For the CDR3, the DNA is TGTGCCAGCAGTTCCCCGGGGGCAATCGAAGGCGAGCAGTACTTC. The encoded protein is CASSSPGAIEGEQYF.

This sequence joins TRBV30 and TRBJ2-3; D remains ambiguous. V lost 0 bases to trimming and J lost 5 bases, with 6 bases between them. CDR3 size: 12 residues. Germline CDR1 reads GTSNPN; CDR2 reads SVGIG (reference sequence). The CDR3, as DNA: TGTGCCTGGAGTGTCCGGCGAGATACGCAGTATTTT. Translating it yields CAWSVRRDTQYF.

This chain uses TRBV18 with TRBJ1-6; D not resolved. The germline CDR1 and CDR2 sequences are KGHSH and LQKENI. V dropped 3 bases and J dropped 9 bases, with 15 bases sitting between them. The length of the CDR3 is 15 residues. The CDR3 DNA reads TGTGCCAGCTCACCCTCCGTTGGTGCAATTTCACCCCTCCACTTT. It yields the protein CASSPSVGAISPLHF.

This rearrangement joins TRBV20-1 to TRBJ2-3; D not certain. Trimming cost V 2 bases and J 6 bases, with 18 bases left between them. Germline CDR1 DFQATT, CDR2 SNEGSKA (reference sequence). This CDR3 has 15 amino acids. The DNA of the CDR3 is TGCAGTGCTAGAATGGCGGAGACTGGGTTGGATACGCAGTATTTT. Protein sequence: CSARMAETGLDTQYF.

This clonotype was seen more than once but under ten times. The CDR3 nucleotides read TGTGCCAGCAGTCTACCGACAGGGCCGAATGAGCAGTTCTTC. Residues: CASSLPTGPNEQFF. The chain couples TRBV28 to TRBJ2-1, with 7 bases identical to TRBD1. After removal of 5 bases from V and 7 bases from J, the junction contained 8 bases not matched to a gene. Germline V gives CDR1 MDHEN, CDR2 SYDVKM. The CDR3 is made up of 14 amino acids.

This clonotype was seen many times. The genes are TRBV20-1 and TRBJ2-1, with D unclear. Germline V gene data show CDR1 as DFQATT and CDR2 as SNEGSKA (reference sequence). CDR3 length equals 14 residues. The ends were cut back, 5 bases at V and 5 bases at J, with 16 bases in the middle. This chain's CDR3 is CSAPSHKRNNEQFF. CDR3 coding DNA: TGCAGTGCTCCCTCGCATAAACGAAACAATGAGCAGTTCTTC.

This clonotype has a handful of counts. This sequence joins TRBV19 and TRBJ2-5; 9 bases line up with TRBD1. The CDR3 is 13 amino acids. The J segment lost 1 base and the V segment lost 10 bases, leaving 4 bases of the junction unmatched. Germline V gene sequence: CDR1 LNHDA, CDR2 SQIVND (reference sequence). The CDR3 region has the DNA TGTGCCACAAGGGACAGGGCCCAAGAGACCCAGTACTTC. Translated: CATRDRAQETQYF.

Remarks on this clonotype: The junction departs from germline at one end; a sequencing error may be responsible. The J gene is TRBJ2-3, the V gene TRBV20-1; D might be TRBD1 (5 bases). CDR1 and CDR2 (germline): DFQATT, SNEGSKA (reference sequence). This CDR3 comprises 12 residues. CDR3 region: CSASQGSDTQSF. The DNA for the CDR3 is TGCAGTGCTAGTCAGGGATCAGATACGCAGTCTTTT.

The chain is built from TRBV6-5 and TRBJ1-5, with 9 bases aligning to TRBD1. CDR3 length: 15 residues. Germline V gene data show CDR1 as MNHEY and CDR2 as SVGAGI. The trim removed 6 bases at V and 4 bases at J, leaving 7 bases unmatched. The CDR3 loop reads CASRLGTGKNQPQHF. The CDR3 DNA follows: TGTGCCAGCAGACTCGGGACAGGGAAAAATCAGCCCCAGCATTTT.

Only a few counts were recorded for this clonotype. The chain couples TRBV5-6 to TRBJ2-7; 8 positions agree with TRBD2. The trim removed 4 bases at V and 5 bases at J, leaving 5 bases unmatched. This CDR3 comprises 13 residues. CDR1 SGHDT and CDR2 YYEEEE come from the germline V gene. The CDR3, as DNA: TGTGCCAGCAGCCTCCAACTAGCGGACGAGCAGTACTTC. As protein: CASSLQLADEQYF. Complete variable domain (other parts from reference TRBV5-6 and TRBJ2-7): DAGVTQSPTHLIKTRGQQVTLRCSPKSGHDTVSWYQQALGQGPQFIFQYYEEEERQRGNFPDRFSGHQFPNYSSELNVNALLLGDSALYLCASSLQLADEQYFGPGTRLTVT.

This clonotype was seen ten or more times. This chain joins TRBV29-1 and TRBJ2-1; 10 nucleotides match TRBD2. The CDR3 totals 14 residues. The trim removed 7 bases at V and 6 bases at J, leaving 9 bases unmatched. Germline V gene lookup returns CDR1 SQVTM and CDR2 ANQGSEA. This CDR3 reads CSALSGRAVNEQFF. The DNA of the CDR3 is TGCAGCGCCCTCAGCGGGAGGGCCGTCAATGAGCAGTTCTTC.

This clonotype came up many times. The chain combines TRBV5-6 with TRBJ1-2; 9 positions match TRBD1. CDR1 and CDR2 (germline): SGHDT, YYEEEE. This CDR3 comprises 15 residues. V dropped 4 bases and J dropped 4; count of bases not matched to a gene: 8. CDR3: CASSPLGTGTYGYTF. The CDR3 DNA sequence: TGTGCCAGCAGCCCCCTAGGGACAGGGACCTATGGCTACACCTTC. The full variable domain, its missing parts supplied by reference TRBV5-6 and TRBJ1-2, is DAGVTQSPTHLIKTRGQQVTLRCSPKSGHDTVSWYQQALGQGPQFIFQYYEEEERQRGNFPDRFSGHQFPNYSSELNVNALLLGDSALYLCASSPLGTGTYGYTFGSGTRLTVV.

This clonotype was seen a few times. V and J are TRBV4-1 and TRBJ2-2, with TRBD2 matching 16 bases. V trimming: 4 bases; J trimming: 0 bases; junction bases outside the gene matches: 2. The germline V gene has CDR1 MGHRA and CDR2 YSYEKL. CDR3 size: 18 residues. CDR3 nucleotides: TGCGCCAGCAGCCCGGGACTAGCGGGAGGGACGAACACCGGGGAGCTGTTTTTT. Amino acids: CASSPGLAGGTNTGELFF.

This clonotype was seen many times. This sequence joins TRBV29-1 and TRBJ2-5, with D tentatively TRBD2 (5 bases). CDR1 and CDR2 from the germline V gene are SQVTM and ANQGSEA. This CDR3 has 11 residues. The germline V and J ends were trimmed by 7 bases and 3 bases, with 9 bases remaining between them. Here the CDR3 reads CSAGLEETQYF. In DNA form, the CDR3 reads TGCAGCGCAGGACTTGAAGAGACCCAGTACTTC.

The CDR3 region is CATSIPGVNGYEQYF. CDR3 DNA sequence: TGTGCCACCAGCATCCCGGGGGTAAACGGCTACGAGCAGTACTTC. The chain has TRBV15 and TRBJ2-7; possible D gene TRBD2, 6 bases. Germline values: CDR1 LNHNV, CDR2 YYDKDF (reference sequence). V lost 4 bases and J 3 bases, leaving 16 bases between the germline ends. This CDR3 spans 15 amino acids.

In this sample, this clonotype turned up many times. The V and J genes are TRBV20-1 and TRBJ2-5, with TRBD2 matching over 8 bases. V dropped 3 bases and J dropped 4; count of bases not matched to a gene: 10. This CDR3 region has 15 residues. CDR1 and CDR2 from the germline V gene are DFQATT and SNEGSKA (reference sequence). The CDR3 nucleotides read TGCAGTGCTAGCGGCGGACTAGCATTTTCAGAGACCCAGTACTTC. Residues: CSASGGLAFSETQYF.

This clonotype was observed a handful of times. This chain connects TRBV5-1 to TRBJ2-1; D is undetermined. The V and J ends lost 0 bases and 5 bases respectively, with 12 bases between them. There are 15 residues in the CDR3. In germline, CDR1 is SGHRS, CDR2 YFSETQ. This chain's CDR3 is CASSLVPGINNEQFF. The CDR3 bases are TGCGCCAGCAGCTTGGTCCCTGGGATAAACAATGAGCAGTTCTTC.

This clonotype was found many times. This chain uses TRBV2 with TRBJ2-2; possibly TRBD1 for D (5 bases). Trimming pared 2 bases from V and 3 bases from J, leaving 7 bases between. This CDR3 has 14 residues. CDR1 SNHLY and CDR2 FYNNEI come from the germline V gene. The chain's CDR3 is CASSEPQDTGELFF. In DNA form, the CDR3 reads TGTGCCAGCAGTGAACCACAGGACACCGGGGAGCTGTTTTTT.

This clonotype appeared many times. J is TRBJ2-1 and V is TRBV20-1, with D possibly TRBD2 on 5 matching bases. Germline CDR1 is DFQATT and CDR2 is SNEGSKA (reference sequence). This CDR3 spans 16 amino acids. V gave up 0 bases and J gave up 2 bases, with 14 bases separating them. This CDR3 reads CSARDAGVATYNEQFF. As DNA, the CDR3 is TGCAGTGCTAGAGATGCGGGTGTAGCAACCTACAATGAGCAGTTCTTC.

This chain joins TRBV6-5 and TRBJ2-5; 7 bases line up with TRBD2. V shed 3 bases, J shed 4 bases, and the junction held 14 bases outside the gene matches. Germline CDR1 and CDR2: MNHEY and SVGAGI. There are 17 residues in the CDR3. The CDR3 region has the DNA TGTGCCAGCAGTTATGGTAGCGGCAACTCGGGAGGAGAGACCCAGTACTTC. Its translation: CASSYGSGNSGGETQYF.

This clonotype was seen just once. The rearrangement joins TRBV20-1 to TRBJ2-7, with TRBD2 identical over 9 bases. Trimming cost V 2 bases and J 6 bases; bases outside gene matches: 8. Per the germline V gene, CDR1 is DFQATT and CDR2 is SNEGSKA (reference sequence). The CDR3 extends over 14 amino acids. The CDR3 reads CSARLAGLLSEQYF. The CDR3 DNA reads TGCAGTGCTAGACTAGCGGGACTCCTTAGCGAGCAGTACTTC.

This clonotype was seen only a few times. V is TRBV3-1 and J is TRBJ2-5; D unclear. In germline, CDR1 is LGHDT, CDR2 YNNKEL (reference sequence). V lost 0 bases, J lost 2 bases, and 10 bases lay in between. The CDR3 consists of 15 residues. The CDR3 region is CASSQEWNTQETQYF. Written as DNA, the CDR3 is TGTGCCAGCAGCCAAGAGTGGAACACACAAGAGACCCAGTACTTC.

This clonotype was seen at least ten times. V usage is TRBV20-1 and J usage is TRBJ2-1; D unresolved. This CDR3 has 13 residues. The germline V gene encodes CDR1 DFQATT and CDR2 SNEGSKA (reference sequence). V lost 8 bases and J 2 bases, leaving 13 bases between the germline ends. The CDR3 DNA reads TGCAGTCTAGAGACTCCTACCTACAATGAGCAGTTCTTC. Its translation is CSLETPTYNEQFF.

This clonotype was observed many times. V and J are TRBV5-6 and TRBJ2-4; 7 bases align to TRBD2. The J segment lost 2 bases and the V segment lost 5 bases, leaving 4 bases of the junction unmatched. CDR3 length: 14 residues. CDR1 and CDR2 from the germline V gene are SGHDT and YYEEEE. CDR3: CASRNSGSKNIQYF. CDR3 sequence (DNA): TGTGCCAGCAGAAATAGCGGGTCCAAAAACATTCAGTACTTC.

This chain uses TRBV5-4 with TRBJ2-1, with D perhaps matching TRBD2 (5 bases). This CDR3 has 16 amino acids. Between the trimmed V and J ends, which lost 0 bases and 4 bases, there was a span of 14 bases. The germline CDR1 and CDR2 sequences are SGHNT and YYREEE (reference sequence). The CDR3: CASSLGFEGLYNEQFF. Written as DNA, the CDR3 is TGTGCCAGCAGCTTGGGATTTGAGGGTCTGTACAATGAGCAGTTCTTC.

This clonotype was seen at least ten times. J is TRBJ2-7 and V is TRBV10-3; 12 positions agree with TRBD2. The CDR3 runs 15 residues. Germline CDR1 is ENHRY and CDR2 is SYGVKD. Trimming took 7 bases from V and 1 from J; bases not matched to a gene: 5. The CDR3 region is CAIKASGRESYEQYF. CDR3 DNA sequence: TGTGCCATCAAGGCTAGCGGGAGGGAATCCTACGAGCAGTACTTC.

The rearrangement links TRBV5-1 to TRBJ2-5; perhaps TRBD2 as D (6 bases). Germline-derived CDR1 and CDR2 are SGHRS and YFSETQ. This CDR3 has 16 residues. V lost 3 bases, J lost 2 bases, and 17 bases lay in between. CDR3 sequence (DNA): TGCGCCAGCAGCTCAGGACCAGCGGGCATACAAGAGACCCAGTACTTC. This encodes CASSSGPAGIQETQYF. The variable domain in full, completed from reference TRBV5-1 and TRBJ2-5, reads KAGVTQTPRYLIKTRGQQVTLSCSPISGHRSVSWYQQTPGQGLQFLFEYFSETQRNKGNFPGRFSGRQFSNSRSEMNVSTLELGDSALYLCASSSGPAGIQETQYFGPGTRLLVL.

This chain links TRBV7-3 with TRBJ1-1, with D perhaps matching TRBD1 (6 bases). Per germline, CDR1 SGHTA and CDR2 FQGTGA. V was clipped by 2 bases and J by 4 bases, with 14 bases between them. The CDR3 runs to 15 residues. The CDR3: CASSLRGGGSTEAFF. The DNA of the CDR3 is TGTGCCAGCAGCTTACGGGGAGGGGGTAGCACTGAAGCTTTCTTT.